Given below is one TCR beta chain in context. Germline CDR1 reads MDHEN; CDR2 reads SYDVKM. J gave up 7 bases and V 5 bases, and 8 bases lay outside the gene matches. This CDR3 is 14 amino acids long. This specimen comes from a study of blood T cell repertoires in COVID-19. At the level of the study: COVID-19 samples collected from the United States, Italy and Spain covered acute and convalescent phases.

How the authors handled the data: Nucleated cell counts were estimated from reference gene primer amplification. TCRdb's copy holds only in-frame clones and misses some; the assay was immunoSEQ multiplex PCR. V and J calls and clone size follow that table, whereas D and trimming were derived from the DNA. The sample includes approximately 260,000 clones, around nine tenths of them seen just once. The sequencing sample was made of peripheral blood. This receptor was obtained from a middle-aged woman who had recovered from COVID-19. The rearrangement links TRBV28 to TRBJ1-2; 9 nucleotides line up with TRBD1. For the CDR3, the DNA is TGTGCCAGCAGTCTGGGACAGGGAAGCAGTGGCTACACCTTC. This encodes CASSLGQGSSGYTF.